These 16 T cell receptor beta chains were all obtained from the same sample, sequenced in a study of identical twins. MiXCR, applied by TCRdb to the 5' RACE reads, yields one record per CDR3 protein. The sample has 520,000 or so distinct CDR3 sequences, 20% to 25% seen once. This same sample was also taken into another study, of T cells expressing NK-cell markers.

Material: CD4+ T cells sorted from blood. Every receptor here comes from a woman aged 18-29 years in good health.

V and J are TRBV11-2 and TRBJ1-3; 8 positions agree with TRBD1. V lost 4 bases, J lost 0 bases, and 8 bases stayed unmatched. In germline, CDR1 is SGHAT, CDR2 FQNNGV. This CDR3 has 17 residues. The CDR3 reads CASSWTGLRSSGNTIYF. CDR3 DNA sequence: TGTGCCAGCAGCTGGACAGGGCTCCGATCCTCTGGAAACACCATATATTTT.

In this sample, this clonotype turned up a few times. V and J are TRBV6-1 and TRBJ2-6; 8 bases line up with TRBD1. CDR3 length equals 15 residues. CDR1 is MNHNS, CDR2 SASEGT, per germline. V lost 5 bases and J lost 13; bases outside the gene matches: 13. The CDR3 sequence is CASSQVRDRRPVLTF. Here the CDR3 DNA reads TGTGCCAGCAGTCAAGTCAGGGACAGGCGACCGGTCCTGACTTTC.

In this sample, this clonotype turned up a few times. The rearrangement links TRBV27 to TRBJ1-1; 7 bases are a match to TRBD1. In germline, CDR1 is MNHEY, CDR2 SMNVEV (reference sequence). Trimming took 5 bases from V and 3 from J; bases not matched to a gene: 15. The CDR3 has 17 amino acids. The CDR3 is CASSPRAGGVKHTEAFF. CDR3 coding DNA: TGTGCCAGCAGTCCCCGGGCAGGGGGGGTAAAACACACTGAAGCTTTCTTT.

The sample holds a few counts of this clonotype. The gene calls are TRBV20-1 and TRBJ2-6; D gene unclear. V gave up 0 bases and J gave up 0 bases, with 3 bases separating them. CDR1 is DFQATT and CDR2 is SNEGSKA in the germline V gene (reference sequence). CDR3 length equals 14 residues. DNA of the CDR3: TGCAGTGCTAGAGACAGCTCTGGGGCCAACGTCCTGACTTTC. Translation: CSARDSSGANVLTF.

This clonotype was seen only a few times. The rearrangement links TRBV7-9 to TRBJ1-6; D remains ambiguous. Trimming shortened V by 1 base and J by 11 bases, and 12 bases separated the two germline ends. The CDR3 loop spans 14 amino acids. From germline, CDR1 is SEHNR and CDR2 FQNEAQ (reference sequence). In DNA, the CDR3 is TGTGCCAGCAGCTTAGACGGCCGTACGACACCCCTCCACTTT. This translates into CASSLDGRTTPLHF.

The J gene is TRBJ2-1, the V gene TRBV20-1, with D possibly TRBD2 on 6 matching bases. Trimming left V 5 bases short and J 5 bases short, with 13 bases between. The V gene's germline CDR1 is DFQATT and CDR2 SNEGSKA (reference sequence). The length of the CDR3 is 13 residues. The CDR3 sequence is CSASGTSNNEQFF. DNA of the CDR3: TGCAGTGCTTCCGGGACTTCCAACAATGAGCAGTTCTTC.

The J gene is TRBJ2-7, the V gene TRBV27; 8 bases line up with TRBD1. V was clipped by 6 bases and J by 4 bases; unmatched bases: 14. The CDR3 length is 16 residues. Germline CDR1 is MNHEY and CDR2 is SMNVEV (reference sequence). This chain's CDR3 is CASRPRRGRFKYEQYF. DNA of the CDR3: TGTGCCAGCAGACCCCGCAGGGGGCGTTTCAAATACGAGCAGTACTTC.

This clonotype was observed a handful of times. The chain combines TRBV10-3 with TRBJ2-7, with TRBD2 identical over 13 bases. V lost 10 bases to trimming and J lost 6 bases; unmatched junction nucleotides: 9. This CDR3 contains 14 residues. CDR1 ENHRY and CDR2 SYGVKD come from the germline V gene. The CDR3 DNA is TGTGCCACCGGACTAGCGGGAGCCCTGGGCGAGCAGTACTTC. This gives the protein CATGLAGALGEQYF.

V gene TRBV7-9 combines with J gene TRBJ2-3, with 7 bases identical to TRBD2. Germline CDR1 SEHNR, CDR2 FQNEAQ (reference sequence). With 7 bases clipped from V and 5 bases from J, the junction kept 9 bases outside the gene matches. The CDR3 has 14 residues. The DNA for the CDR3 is TGTGCCAGCACCTACGGGACTACTAGAGATACGCAGTATTTT. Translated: CASTYGTTRDTQYF.

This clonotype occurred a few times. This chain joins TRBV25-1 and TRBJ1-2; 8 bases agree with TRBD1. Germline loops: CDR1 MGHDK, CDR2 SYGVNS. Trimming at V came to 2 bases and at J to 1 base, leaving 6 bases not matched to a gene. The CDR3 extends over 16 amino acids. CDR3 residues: CASSEPGQGFNYGYTF. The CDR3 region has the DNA TGTGCCAGCAGTGAACCTGGACAGGGATTTAACTATGGCTACACCTTC.

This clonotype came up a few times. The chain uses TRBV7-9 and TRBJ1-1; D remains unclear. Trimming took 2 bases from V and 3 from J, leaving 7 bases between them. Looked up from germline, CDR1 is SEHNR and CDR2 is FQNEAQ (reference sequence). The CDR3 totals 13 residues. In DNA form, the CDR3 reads TGTGCCAGCAGCTTAAGCGGACACACTGAAGCTTTCTTT. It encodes CASSLSGHTEAFF.

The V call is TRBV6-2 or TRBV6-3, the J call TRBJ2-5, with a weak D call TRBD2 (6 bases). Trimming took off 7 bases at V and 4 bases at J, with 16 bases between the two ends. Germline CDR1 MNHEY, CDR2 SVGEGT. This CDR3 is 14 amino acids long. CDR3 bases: TGTGCCAGCACCCCTCCCGGGAGTGGAGAGACCCAGTACTTC. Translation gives CASTPPGSGETQYF.

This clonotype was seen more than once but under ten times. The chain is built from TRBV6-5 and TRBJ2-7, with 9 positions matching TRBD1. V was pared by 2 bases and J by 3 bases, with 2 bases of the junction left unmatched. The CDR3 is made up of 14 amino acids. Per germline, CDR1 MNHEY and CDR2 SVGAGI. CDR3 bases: TGTGCCAGCAGTTACCGGGGACAGGGCTACGAGCAGTACTTC. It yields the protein CASSYRGQGYEQYF.

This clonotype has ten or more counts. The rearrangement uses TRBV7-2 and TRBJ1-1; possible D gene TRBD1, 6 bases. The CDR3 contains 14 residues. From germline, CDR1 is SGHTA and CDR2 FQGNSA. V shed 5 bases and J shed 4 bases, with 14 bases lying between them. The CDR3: CASSPQGIATEAFF. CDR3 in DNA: TGTGCCAGCAGCCCCCAGGGGATTGCCACTGAAGCTTTCTTT.

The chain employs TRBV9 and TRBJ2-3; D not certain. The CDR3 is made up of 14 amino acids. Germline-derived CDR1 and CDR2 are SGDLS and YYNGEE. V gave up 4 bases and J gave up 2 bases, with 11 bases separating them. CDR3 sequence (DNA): TGTGCCAGCAGCTCGTGGGCTAACACAGATACGCAGTATTTT. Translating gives CASSSWANTDTQYF.

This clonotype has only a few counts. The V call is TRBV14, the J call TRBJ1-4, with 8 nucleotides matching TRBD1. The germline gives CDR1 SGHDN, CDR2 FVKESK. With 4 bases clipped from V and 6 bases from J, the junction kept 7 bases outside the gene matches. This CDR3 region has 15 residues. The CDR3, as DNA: TGTGCCAGCAGCCGAAAACAGGGGGTTCATGAAAAACTGTTTTTT. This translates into CASSRKQGVHEKLFF.